What follows are 18 T cell receptor beta chains derived from one specimen sequenced in a study of graft-versus-host responses after intestinal transplantation. Their antigens remain unidentified. Measured with immunoSEQ multiplex PCR; TCRdb has only the in-frame clones, and not every one. The sample includes under 75,000 clones, around 89% of them seen just once. This specimen was unstimulated CD8+ T cells sorted from spleen or lymph node cells, taken before transplant. The receptor set was obtained from a human donor who was the organ donor for an intestinal transplant.

The V call is TRBV11-3, the J call TRBJ2-1; 11 nucleotides align to TRBD2. With 5 bases clipped from V and 5 bases from J, the junction kept 11 bases outside the gene matches. The CDR3 spans 17 residues. Germline values: CDR1 SGHNT, CDR2 YENEEA. The CDR3 sequence is CASSPRRLAGINNEQFF. CDR3 DNA: TGTGCCAGCAGCCCGAGACGACTAGCGGGGATCAACAATGAGCAGTTCTTC.

This clone was observed a single time. This chain's CDR3 is CASSGTSGGTGELFF. The CDR3 nucleotides read TGTGCCAGCAGTGGGACTAGCGGGGGCACCGGGGAGCTGTTTTTT. This chain links TRBV6-4 with TRBJ2-2, with 13 bases matching TRBD2. The J segment lost 4 bases and the V segment lost 4 bases, leaving 0 bases of the junction unmatched. The CDR3 has 15 amino acids. The germline gives CDR1 MRHNA, CDR2 SNTAGT.

The V call is TRBV5-4, the J call TRBJ2-1; 8 bases line up with TRBD2. CDR1 and CDR2 (germline): SGHNT, YYREEE (reference sequence). The CDR3 loop spans 15 amino acids. J was trimmed by 4 bases and V by 0 bases; bases with no gene match: 3. The CDR3 sequence: CASSLESGGYNEQFF. The CDR3 DNA sequence: TGTGCCAGCAGCTTGGAGAGCGGGGGATACAATGAGCAGTTCTTC. Drawing the rest from reference TRBV5-4 and TRBJ2-1, the complete variable domain is ETGVTQSPTHLIKTRGQQVTLRCSSQSGHNTVSWYQQALGQGPQFIFQYYREEENGRGNFPPRFSGLQFPNYSSELNVNALELDDSALYLCASSLESGGYNEQFFGPGTRLTVL.

The rearrangement joins TRBV6-1 to TRBJ1-2; D unresolved. The CDR3 consists of 11 residues. Germline V gene data show CDR1 as MNHNS and CDR2 as SASEGT. V was trimmed by 2 bases and J by 7 bases, leaving 5 bases between them. CDR3 coding DNA: TGTGCCAGCAGTGAATCGAGTGGCTACACCTTC. Translating it yields CASSESSGYTF.

The chain has TRBV7-8 and TRBJ2-7, with 7 bases that match TRBD2. The CDR3 sequence is 19 residues long. The germline CDR1 and CDR2 sequences are SGHVS and FQNEAQ. V dropped 0 bases and J dropped 3; count of bases not matched to a gene: 17. The CDR3 region has the DNA TGTGCCAGCAGCTTAGCGCACTGGGAAGGGAGGGGTGGGGGCTACGAGCAGTACGTC. Translating it yields CASSLAHWEGRGGGYEQYV.

The chain carries TRBV11-3 and TRBJ2-1; D is undetermined. CDR1 SGHNT and CDR2 YENEEA come from the germline V gene. This CDR3 is built from 15 residues. The ends were cut back, 1 base at V and 4 bases at J, with 11 bases in the middle. The CDR3, as DNA: TGTGCCAGCAGCTTAGGTGGTGAGACTTACAATGAGCAGTTCTTC. Translation gives CASSLGGETYNEQFF. Complete variable domain (other parts from reference TRBV11-3 and TRBJ2-1): EAGVVQSPRYKIIEKKQPVAFWCNPISGHNTLYWYLQNLGQGPELLIRYENEEAVDDSQLPKDRFSAERLKGVDSTLKIQPAELGDSAVYLCASSLGGETYNEQFFGPGTRLTVL.

The genes are TRBV5-8 and TRBJ2-7; 7 bases agree with TRBD1. V gave up 2 bases and J gave up 4 bases; unmatched junction bases: 9. The germline CDR1 and CDR2 sequences are SGHTS and YDEGEE. CDR3 length equals 15 residues. The CDR3 is CASSLEQGMVYEQYV. The CDR3, as DNA: TGTGCCAGCAGCTTAGAACAGGGGATGGTGTACGAGCAGTACGTC.

This chain links TRBV6-5 with TRBJ1-1, with TRBD1 matching 9 bases. CDR1 and CDR2 (germline): MNHEY, SVGAGI. Unmatched junction bases numbered 6, after V lost 4 bases and J lost 6 bases. The CDR3 extends over 14 amino acids. As DNA, the CDR3 is TGTGCCAGCAGTTGGTCCGGGACAGGGCCTGAAGCTTTCTTT. Amino acids: CASSWSGTGPEAFF.

The chain employs TRBV5-1 and TRBJ2-3; TRBD2 aligns across 9 bases. V shed 5 bases, J shed 5 bases, and the junction held 12 bases outside the gene matches. The CDR3 length is 16 residues. In germline, CDR1 is SGHRS, CDR2 YFSETQ. DNA of the CDR3: TGCGCCAGCAGTCCGGGAGGCGGGGGGGCAGGAGATACGCAGTATTTT. Translating it yields CASSPGGGGAGDTQYF.

V usage is TRBV10-1 and J usage is TRBJ1-3; D unresolved. The V end lost 9 bases, the J end lost 8 bases, and 11 bases lay between the germline ends. There are 11 residues in the CDR3. CDR1 is WNHNN, CDR2 SYGVQD, per germline (reference sequence). The CDR3 coding sequence is TGCGCCAGTGGAGCCGGAGACACCATATATTTT. This sequence encodes CASGAGDTIYF.

This CDR3 is CASSELGQGSYEQYV. In DNA, the CDR3 is TGTGCCAGCAGTGAACTCGGACAGGGTTCCTACGAGCAGTACGTC. The V and J genes are TRBV6-1 and TRBJ2-7; TRBD1 agrees at 8 bases. Germline loops: CDR1 MNHNS, CDR2 SASEGT. The CDR3 is 15 amino acids. V lost 2 bases, J lost 1 base, and 4 bases stayed unmatched.

CDR3 loop: CASSLTGIYGYTF. For the CDR3, the DNA is TGTGCCAGCAGTTTGACAGGGATCTATGGCTACACCTTC. The V call is TRBV27, the J call TRBJ1-2; 7 nucleotides agree with TRBD1. V was clipped by 3 bases and J by 4 bases; unmatched bases: 2. The V gene's germline CDR1 is MNHEY and CDR2 SMNVEV (reference sequence). This CDR3 region has 13 residues.

The V and J genes are TRBV28 and TRBJ1-6, with D uncertain. Germline assignment: CDR1 MDHEN and CDR2 SYDVKM. The ends were cut back, 2 bases at V and 9 bases at J, with 8 bases in the middle. The CDR3 is 13 residues long. The CDR3 DNA reads as TGTGCCAGCAGTTTAGGAGGGAGTTCACCCCTCCACTTT. Translated: CASSLGGSSPLHF. The full variable domain, with the rest looked up from reference TRBV28 and TRBJ1-6, is DVKVTQSSRYLVKRTGEKVFLECVQDMDHENMFWYRQDPGLGLRLIYFSYDVKMKEKGDIPEGYSVSREKKERFSLILESASTNQTSMYLCASSLGGSSPLHFGNGTRLTVT.

The gene calls are TRBV27 and TRBJ1-2, with 9 bases that match TRBD1. The CDR3 spans 16 residues. The germline V gene has CDR1 MNHEY and CDR2 SMNVEV (reference sequence). Unmatched junction bases numbered 10, after V lost 3 bases and J lost 5 bases. The CDR3 DNA reads as TGTGCCAGCAGTTTGCTCACCGCGACAGGGGGTTATGGCTACACCTTC. This codes for CASSLLTATGGYGYTF.

This clone is a singleton in its sample. V usage is TRBV6-4 and J usage is TRBJ2-1, with 13 bases matching TRBD2. The V segment lost 4 bases and the J segment 6 bases; nucleotides outside the gene matches: 0. This CDR3 has 14 residues. Germline V gene data show CDR1 as MRHNA and CDR2 as SNTAGT. CDR3 DNA sequence: TGTGCCAGCAGTGGGACTAGCGGGGGCAATGAGCAGTTCTTC. This gives the protein CASSGTSGGNEQFF.

The chain couples TRBV7-9 to TRBJ2-7, with 10 bases identical to TRBD1. Germline CDR1 and CDR2: SEHNR and FQNEAQ (reference sequence). There are 15 residues in the CDR3. The J segment lost 3 bases and the V segment lost 4 bases, leaving 6 bases of the junction unmatched. CDR3 sequence reads: CASSSTGQGIYEQYV. CDR3 sequence (DNA): TGTGCCAGCAGCTCGACGGGACAGGGGATCTACGAGCAGTACGTC.

The genes are TRBV4-2 and TRBJ2-3; D might be TRBD2 (6 bases). Per the germline V gene, CDR1 is LGHNA and CDR2 is YNFKEQ. This CDR3 comprises 17 residues. Trimming shortened V by 1 base and J by 2 bases, and 16 bases separated the two germline ends. For the CDR3, the DNA is TGTGCCAGCAGCCAAGTCGGGTGGGGGGACCTCACAGATACGCAGTATTTT. Protein: CASSQVGWGDLTDTQYF.

V gene TRBV4-2 combines with J gene TRBJ2-5; 13 bases line up with TRBD2. V trimming: 4 bases; J trimming: 4 bases; junction bases outside the gene matches: 3. Germline V gives CDR1 LGHNA, CDR2 YNFKEQ. The CDR3 runs 15 residues. The CDR3 spells CASSPRTSGGETQYF. CDR3 bases: TGTGCCAGCAGCCCACGGACTAGCGGGGGAGAGACCCAGTACTTC.